The 2 T cell receptor beta chains presented below share a single source sample, sequenced in a study of OX40 agonist ivuxolimab in advanced cancers. Here immunoSEQ multiplex PCR was the method, and the copy in TCRdb shows in-frame clones only, minus some. The repertoire holds about 34,000 clones, with more than 60% as singletons. The source was CD4+ or CD8+ T cells sorted from blood, collected in a trial of the OX40 agonist ivuxolimab. The origin of the receptors is an adult with an advanced solid tumor such as melanoma, head and neck, liver or kidney cancer.

The chain uses TRBV6-5 and TRBJ2-7, with 7 bases matching TRBD2. Germline V gene data show CDR1 as MNHEY and CDR2 as SVGAGI. J lost 4 bases, V lost 0 bases, and 6 bases had no gene match. CDR3 length: 15 residues. CDR3 nucleotide sequence: TGTGCCAGCAGTTACTCCATGCTAGCGGAGTACGAGCAGTACTTC. This translates into CASSYSMLAEYEQYF.

The chain joins TRBV7-2 to TRBJ2-1; possible D gene TRBD2, 6 bases. The CDR3 is 16 amino acids. The germline CDR1 and CDR2 sequences are SGHTA and FQGNSA. V was trimmed by 1 base and J by 3 bases, leaving 13 bases between them. CDR3 nucleotide sequence: TGTGCCAGCAGCTTAGGCCGGGACTCCGGCTACAATGAGCAGTTCTTC. It codes for CASSLGRDSGYNEQFF.